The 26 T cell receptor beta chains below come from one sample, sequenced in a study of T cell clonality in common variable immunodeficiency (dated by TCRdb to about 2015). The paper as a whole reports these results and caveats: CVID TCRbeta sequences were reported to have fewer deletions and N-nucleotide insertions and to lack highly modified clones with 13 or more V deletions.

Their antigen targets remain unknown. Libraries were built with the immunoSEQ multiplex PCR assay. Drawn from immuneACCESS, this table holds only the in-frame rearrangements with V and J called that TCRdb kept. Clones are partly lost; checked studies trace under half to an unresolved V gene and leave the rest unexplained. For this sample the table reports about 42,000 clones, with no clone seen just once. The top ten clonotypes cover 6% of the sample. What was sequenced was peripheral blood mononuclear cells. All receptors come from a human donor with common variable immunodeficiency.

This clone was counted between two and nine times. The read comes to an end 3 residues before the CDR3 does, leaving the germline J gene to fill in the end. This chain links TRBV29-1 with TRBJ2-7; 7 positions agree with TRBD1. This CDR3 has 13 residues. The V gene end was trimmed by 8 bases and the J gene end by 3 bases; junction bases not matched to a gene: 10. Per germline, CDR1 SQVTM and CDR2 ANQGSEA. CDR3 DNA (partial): TGCAGCAGCTCGGACAGGCGCTACTACGAG. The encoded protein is CSSSDRRYYE. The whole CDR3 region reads CSSSDRRYYEQYF.

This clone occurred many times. CDR3 DNA (partial): TGCGCCAGCAGCCCCCGGGACTCCCCCAGGAATACG. Translation gives CASSPRDSPRNT. The entire CDR3 protein reads CASSPRDSPRNTQYF. J is TRBJ2-3 and V is TRBV5-1; tentatively, D is TRBD2 (6 bases). The read terminates 3 residues before the CDR3 end, so the remaining end is supplied by the germline J gene. With 4 bases removed from V and 7 bases from J, the gap between germline ends came to 19 bases. Germline V gene lookup returns CDR1 SGHRS and CDR2 YFSETQ. This CDR3 is built from 15 residues.

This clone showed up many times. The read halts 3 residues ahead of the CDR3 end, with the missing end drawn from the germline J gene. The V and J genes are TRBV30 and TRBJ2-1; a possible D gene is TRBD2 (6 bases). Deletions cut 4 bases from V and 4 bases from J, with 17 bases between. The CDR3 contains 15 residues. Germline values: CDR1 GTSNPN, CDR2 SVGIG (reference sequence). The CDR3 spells CAWNSLAGLYNEQFF. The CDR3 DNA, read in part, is TGTGCCTGGAACTCTTTGGCGGGGTTATACAATGAG.

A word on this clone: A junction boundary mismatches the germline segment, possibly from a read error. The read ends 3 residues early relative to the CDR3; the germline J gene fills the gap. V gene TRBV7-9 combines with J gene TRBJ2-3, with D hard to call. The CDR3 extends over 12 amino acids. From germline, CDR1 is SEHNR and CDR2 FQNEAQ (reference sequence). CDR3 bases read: TGTTCCAGCAGCTTATCTTTAGATACG. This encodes CSSSLSLDT. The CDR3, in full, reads CSSSLSLDTQYF.

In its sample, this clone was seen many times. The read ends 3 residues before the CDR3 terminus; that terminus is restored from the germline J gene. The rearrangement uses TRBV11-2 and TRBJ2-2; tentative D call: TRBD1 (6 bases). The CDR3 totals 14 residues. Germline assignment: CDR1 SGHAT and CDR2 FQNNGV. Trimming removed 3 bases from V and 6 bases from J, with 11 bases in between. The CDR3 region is CASSFNRVSGELFF. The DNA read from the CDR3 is TGTGCCAGCAGCTTCAACAGGGTCTCCGGGGAG.

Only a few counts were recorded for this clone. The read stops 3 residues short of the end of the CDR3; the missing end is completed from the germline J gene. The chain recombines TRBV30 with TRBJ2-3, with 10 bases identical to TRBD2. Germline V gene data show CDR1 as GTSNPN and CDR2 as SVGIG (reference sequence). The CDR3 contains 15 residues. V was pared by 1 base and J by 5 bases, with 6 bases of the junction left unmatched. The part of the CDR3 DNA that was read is TGTGCCTGGAGTGGCAGCGGGGGGGCCGGAGATACG. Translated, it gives CAWSGSGGAGDT. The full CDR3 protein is CAWSGSGGAGDTQYF.

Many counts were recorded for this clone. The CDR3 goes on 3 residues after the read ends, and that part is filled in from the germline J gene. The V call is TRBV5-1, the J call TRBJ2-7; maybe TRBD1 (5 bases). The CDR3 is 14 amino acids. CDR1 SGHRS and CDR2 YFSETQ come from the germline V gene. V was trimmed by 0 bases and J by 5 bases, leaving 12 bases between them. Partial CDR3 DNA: TGCGCCAGCAGCTTGGGCCAGGGTTTCAACGAG. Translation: CASSLGQGFNE. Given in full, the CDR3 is CASSLGQGFNEQYF. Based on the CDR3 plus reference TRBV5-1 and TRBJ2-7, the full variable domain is KAGVTQTPRYLIKTRGQQVTLSCSPISGHRSVSWYQQTPGQGLQFLFEYFSETQRNKGNFPGRFSGRQFSNSRSEMNVSTLELGDSALYLCASSLGQGFNEQYFGPGTRLTVT.

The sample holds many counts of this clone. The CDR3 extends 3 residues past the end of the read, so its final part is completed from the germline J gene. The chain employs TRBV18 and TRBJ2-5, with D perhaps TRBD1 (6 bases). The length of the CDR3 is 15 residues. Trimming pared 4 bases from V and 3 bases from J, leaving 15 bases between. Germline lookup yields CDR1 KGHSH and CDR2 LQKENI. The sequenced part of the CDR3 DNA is TGTGCCAGCTCACTTCAGGGCCCAGGGGAAGAGACC. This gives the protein CASSLQGPGEET. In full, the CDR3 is CASSLQGPGEETQYF.

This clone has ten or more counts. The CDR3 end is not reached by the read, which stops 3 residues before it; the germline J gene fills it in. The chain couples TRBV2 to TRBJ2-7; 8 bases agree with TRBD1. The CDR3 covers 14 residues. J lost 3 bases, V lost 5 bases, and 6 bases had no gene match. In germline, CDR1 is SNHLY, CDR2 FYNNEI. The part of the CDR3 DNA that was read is TGTGCCAGCAGTCCTGGACAGGGTGGCTACGAG. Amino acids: CASSPGQGGYE. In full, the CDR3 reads CASSPGQGGYEQYF.

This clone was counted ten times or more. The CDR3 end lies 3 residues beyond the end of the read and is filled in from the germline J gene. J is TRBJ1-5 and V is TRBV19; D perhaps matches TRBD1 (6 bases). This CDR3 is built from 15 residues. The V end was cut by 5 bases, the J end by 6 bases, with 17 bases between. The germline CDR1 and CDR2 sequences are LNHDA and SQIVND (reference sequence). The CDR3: CASSPLRTARQPQHF. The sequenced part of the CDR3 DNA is TGTGCCAGTAGTCCCCTAAGGACAGCCCGTCAGCCC.

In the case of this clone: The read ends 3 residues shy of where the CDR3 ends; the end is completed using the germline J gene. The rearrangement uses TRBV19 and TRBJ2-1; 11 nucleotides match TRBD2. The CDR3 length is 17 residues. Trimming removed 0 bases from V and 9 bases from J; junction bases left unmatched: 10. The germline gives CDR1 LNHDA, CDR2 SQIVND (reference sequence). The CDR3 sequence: CASSIDLASGRTGEQFF. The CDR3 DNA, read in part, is TGTGCCAGTAGTATAGATCTGGCTAGCGGGAGGACGGGTGAG.

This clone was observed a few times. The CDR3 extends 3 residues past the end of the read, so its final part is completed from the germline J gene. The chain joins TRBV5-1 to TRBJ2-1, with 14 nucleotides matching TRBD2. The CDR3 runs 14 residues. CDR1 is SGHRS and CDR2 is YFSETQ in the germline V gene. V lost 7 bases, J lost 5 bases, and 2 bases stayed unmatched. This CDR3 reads CASGGLAGDNEQFF. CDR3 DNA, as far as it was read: TGCGCCAGCGGGGGACTAGCGGGAGACAATGAG.

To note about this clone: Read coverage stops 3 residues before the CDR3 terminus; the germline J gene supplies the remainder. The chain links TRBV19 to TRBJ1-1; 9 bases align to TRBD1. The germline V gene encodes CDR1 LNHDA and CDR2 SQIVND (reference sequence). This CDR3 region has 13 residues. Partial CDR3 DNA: TGTGCCAGCGACAGGGGGGCGCGCGACGAA. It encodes CASDRGARDE. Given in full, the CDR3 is CASDRGARDEAFF. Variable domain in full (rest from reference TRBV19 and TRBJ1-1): DGGITQSPKYLFRKEGQNVTLSCEQNLNHDAMYWYRQDPGQGLRLIYYSQIVNDFQKGDIAEGYSVSREKKESFPLTVTSAQKNPTAFYLCASDRGARDEAFFGQGTRLTVV.

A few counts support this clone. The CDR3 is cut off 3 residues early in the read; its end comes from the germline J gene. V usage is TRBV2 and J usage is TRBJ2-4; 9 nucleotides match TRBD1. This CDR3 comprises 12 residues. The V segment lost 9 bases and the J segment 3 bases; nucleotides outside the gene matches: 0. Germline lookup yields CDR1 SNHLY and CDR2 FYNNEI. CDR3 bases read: TGTGCCAGGGGACAGGGCAAAAACATT. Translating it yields CARGQGKNI. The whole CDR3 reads CARGQGKNIQYF.

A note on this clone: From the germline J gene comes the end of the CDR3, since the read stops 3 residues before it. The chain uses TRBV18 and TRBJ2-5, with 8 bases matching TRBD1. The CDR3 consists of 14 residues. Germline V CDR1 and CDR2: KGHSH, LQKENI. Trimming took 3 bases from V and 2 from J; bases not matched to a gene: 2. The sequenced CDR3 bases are TGTGCCAGCTCACCGCGGACAGGGCAAGAGACC. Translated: CASSPRTGQET. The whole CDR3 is CASSPRTGQETQYF.

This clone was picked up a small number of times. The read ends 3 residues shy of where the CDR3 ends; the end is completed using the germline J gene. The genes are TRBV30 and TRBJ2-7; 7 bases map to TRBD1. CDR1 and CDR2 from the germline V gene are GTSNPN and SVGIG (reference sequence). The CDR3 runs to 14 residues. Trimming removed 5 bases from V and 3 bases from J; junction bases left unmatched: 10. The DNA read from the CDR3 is TGTGCCTGGGCCCCCGGGACAGAGATCTACGAG. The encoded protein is CAWAPGTEIYE. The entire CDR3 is CAWAPGTEIYEQYF.

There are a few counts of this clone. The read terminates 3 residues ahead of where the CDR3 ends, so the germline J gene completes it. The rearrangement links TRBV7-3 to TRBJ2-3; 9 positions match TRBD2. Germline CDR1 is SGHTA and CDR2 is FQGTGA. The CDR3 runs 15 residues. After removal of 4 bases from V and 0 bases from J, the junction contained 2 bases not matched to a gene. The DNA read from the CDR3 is TGTGCCAGCAGCTCTAGCGGGGCTAGCACAGATACG. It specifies CASSSSGASTDT. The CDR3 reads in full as CASSSSGASTDTQYF.

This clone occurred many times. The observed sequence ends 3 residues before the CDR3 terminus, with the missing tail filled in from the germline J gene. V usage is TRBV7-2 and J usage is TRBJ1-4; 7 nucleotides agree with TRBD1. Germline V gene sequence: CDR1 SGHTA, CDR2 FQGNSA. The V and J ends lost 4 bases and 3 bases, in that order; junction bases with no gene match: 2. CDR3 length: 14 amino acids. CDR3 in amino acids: CASSYTGANEKLFF. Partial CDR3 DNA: TGTGCCAGCAGCTATACAGGGGCTAATGAAAAA.

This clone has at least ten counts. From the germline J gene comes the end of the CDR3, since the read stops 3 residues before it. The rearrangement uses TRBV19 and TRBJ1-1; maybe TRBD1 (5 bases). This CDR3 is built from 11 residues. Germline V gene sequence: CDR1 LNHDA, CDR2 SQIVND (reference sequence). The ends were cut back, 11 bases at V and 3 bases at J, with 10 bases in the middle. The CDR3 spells CAAGGYTEAFF. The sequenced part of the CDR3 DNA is TGTGCCGCGGGGGGGTACACTGAA.

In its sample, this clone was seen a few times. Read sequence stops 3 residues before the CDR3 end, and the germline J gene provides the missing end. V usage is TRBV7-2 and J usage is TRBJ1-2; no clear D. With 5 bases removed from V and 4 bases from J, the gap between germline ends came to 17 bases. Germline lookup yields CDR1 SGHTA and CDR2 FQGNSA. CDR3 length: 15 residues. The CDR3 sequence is CASSLLSDNPYGYTF. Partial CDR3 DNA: TGTGCCAGCAGCCTCCTATCCGACAACCCCTATGGC.

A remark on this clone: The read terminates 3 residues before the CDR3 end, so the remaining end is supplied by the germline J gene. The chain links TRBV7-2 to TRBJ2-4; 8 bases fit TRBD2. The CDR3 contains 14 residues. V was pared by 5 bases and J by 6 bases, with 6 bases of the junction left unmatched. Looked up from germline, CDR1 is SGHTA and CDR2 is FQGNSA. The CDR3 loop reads CASSPLAGGNIQYF. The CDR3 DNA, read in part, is TGTGCCAGCAGCCCCTTGGCGGGGGGAAACATT.

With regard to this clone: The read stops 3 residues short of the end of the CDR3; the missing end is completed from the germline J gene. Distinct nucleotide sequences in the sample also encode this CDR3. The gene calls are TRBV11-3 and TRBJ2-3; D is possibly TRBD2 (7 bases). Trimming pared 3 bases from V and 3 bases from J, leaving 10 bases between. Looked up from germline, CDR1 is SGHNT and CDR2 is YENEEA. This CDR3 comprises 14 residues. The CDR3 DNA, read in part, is TGTGCCAGCAGCTTGGGGGGGCCGACAGATACG. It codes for CASSLGGPTDT. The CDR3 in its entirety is CASSLGGPTDTQYF.

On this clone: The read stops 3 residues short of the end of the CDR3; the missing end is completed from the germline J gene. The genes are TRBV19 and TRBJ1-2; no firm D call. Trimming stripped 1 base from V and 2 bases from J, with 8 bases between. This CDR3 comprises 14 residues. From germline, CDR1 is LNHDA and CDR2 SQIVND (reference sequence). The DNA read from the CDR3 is TGTGCCAGTAGTATAGGCCAGGCCAACTATGGC. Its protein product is CASSIGQANYG. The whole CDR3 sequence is CASSIGQANYGYTF.

The CDR3 sequence is CAWIRSGKGETQYF. CDR3 DNA, as far as it was read: TGTGCCTGGATCCGAAGCGGGAAGGGAGAGACC. J is TRBJ2-5 and V is TRBV30, with 7 nucleotides matching TRBD2. The CDR3 is cut off 3 residues early in the read; its end comes from the germline J gene. This CDR3 is 14 amino acids long. After removal of 4 bases from V and 4 bases from J, the junction contained 9 bases not matched to a gene. Germline CDR1 reads GTSNPN; CDR2 reads SVGIG (reference sequence).

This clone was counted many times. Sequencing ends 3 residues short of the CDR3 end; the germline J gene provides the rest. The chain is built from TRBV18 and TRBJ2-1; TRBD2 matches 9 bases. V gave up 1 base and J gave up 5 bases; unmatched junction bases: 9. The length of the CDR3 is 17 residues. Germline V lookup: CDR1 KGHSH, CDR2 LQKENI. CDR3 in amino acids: CASSPRGASGMNNEQFF. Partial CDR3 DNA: TGTGCCAGCTCACCACGGGGAGCTAGCGGGATGAACAATGAG.

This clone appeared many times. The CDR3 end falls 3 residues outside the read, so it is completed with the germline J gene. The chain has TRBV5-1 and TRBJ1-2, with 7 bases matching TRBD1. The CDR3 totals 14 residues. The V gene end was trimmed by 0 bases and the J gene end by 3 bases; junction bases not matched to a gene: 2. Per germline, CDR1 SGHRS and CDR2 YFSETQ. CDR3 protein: CASSLAGGDYGYTF. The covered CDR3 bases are TGCGCCAGCAGCTTGGCAGGGGGTGACTATGGC.